This T cell receptor beta chain was identified in a study of T cells in Graves' hyperthyroidism and ophthalmopathy. Overall study: Staff took peripheral blood when the initial diagnosis was made, before any treatment began.

The TCR beta CDR3 regions underwent amplification using RNA transcripts as the source. TCR CDR3 regions were first amplified by RT-PCR with HTBI primers. TCRdb called the multiplex PCR reads again in MiXCR, with one record for every CDR3 protein. In the table there are some 350,000 distinct CDR3 sequences, roughly 13% of which are singletons. V lost 7 bases to trimming and J lost 1 base; unmatched junction nucleotides: 10. CDR1 and CDR2 (germline): KGHDR, SFDVKD. This CDR3 has 16 amino acids. The clonotype comes from a woman in her thirties or forties with Graves' ophthalmopathy. The chain carries TRBV24-1 and TRBJ1-2, with 8 bases that match TRBD1. Sequencing was done on a sample of blood. The CDR3 sequence: CATRDPGQEVNYGYTF. The CDR3 bases are TGTGCCACCAGGGATCCGGGACAGGAAGTTAACTATGGCTACACCTTC.